This T cell receptor beta chain was captured in a study of blood T cell repertoires in COVID-19. The CDR3 extends over 17 amino acids. Germline CDR1 and CDR2: SGHKS and YYEKEE (reference sequence). After removal of 3 bases from V and 0 bases from J, the junction contained 5 bases not matched to a gene. Cohort assignment relied on participant-reported clinical history. Data came from immunoSEQ multiplex PCR; TCRdb stores just in-frame clones and leaves some out. The sample has 140,000 to 150,000 clones; around 89% are singletons. V gene TRBV5-5 combines with J gene TRBJ2-1; 11 bases are a match to TRBD2. The sample taken for sequencing was PBMCs or T cells enriched from blood (not recorded which). The receptor was derived from a woman in her thirties with acute COVID-19. The CDR3 DNA is TGTGCCAGCAGCTCACTAGCGGGAGTCTACTCCTACAATGAGCAGTTCTTC. Translation gives CASSSLAGVYSYNEQFF.